A single sample gave rise to the 13 T cell receptor beta chains below, sequenced in a study of OX40 agonist ivuxolimab in advanced cancers. TCRdb's copy holds only in-frame clones and misses some; the assay was immunoSEQ multiplex PCR. Of 55,000 to 70,000 clones in the sample, about 86% were seen once. This specimen consisted of CD4+ or CD8+ T cells sorted from blood, obtained in a trial of the OX40 agonist ivuxolimab. All receptors come from an adult with an advanced solid tumor such as melanoma, head and neck, liver or kidney cancer.

V gene TRBV30 combines with J gene TRBJ1-2, with 7 positions matching TRBD1. Per the germline V gene, CDR1 is GTSNPN and CDR2 is SVGIG (reference sequence). The V gene end was trimmed by 3 bases and the J gene end by 1 base; junction bases not matched to a gene: 5. The CDR3 is made up of 14 amino acids. The CDR3 DNA follows: TGTGCCTGGAGCAGAGACAGGGTTAACTATGGCTACACCTTC. This gives the protein CAWSRDRVNYGYTF.

The V and J genes are TRBV13 and TRBJ2-1; no firm D call. V gave up 4 bases and J gave up 5 bases, with 12 bases separating them. The CDR3 length is 14 residues. CDR1 is PRHDT and CDR2 is FYEKMQ in the germline V gene (reference sequence). As DNA, the CDR3 is TGTGCCAGCAGCTCCCGGGCTAGGGACAATGAGCAGTTCTTC. Protein sequence: CASSSRARDNEQFF.

J is TRBJ1-1 and V is TRBV10-3; 9 nucleotides line up with TRBD1. CDR3 length: 16 residues. Trimming took 1 base from V and 6 from J; bases not matched to a gene: 9. The germline gives CDR1 ENHRY, CDR2 SYGVKD. The CDR3: CAISEWRGDRVPEAFF. As DNA, the CDR3 is TGTGCCATCAGTGAGTGGAGGGGGGACAGGGTTCCTGAAGCTTTCTTT.

This clone has only a few counts. The V and J genes are TRBV6-1 and TRBJ1-2, with D possibly TRBD1 on 5 matching bases. This CDR3 comprises 15 residues. The V gene lost 4 bases and the J gene lost 2 bases, with 14 bases spanning the gap. Germline assignment: CDR1 MNHNS and CDR2 SASEGT. The DNA for the CDR3 is TGTGCCAGCAGTGTCGAAACCGGGACCAACTATGGCTACACCTTC. It translates to CASSVETGTNYGYTF.

This clone was detected only a few times. The chain links TRBV19 to TRBJ2-1, with D perhaps assigned TRBD1 or TRBD2 (5 bases each). The germline V gene has CDR1 LNHDA and CDR2 SQIVND (reference sequence). CDR3 length equals 14 residues. The V end lost 0 bases, the J end lost 7 bases, and 10 bases lay between the germline ends. The CDR3 coding sequence is TGTGCCAGTAGTATAGAGGGGGTCAGAAATGAGCAGTTCTTC. It is translated as CASSIEGVRNEQFF.

The V and J genes are TRBV19 and TRBJ1-6; D may be TRBD1 (5 bases). CDR3 length equals 17 residues. Per the germline V gene, CDR1 is LNHDA and CDR2 is SQIVND (reference sequence). V shed 5 bases and J shed 7 bases, with 21 bases lying between them. This CDR3 reads CASSRLVGLGGNSPLHF. CDR3 coding DNA: TGTGCCAGTAGTCGACTTGTGGGGCTAGGAGGGAATTCACCCCTCCACTTT.

This sequence joins TRBV30 and TRBJ2-7; a possible D gene is TRBD2 (5 bases). The V and J ends lost 3 bases and 1 base respectively, with 10 bases between them. CDR1 and CDR2 (germline): GTSNPN, SVGIG (reference sequence). This CDR3 is 13 amino acids long. CDR3 sequence reads: CAWRGSSSYEQYF. The DNA of the CDR3 is TGTGCCTGGAGAGGGAGTTCTTCCTACGAGCAGTACTTC.

This clone is a singleton in its sample. The V and J genes are TRBV6-6 and TRBJ1-6; D might be TRBD1 (6 bases). Per the germline V gene, CDR1 is MNHNY and CDR2 is SVGAGI (reference sequence). V dropped 11 bases and J dropped 7 bases, with 12 bases sitting between them. The CDR3 has 12 amino acids. The DNA of the CDR3 is TGTGCCGCGAGGGGGACGAATTCACCCCTCCACTTT. It translates to CAARGTNSPLHF.

The chain is built from TRBV19 and TRBJ2-5; possible D gene TRBD1, 6 bases. Trimming removed 5 bases at V and 5 bases at J, with 12 bases between. Germline-derived CDR1 and CDR2 are LNHDA and SQIVND (reference sequence). The CDR3 extends over 13 amino acids. CDR3 in DNA: TGTGCCAGTAGTCATGGGGGCCGTGAGACCCAGTACTTC. It is translated as CASSHGGRETQYF.

The chain couples TRBV5-1 to TRBJ1-2; no reliable D call. Per the germline V gene, CDR1 is SGHRS and CDR2 is YFSETQ. The germline V and J ends were trimmed by 2 bases and 5 bases, with 16 bases remaining between them. This CDR3 has 15 amino acids. DNA for the CDR3: TGCGCCAGCAGCTTTGGAGATGTGAGGCTTTATGGCTACACCTTC. Translated: CASSFGDVRLYGYTF.

The V and J genes are TRBV5-4 and TRBJ1-1; D is uncertain. With 0 bases removed from V and 3 bases from J, the gap between germline ends came to 12 bases. Germline loops: CDR1 SGHNT, CDR2 YYREEE (reference sequence). This CDR3 region has 15 residues. CDR3 sequence: CASSLAFREHTEAFF. The CDR3 DNA is TGTGCCAGCAGCTTGGCGTTCCGGGAGCACACTGAAGCTTTCTTT. Together with reference TRBV5-4 and TRBJ1-1, the CDR3 gives the full variable domain: ETGVTQSPTHLIKTRGQQVTLRCSSQSGHNTVSWYQQALGQGPQFIFQYYREEENGRGNFPPRFSGLQFPNYSSELNVNALELDDSALYLCASSLAFREHTEAFFGQGTRLTVV.

This clone was picked up one time. This rearrangement joins TRBV7-2 to TRBJ1-4; D is uncertain. The CDR3 covers 15 residues. Per the germline V gene, CDR1 is SGHTA and CDR2 is FQGNSA. Deletions cut 4 bases from V and 8 bases from J, with 17 bases between. The CDR3 spells CASSSHPGGREKLFF. The DNA of the CDR3 is TGTGCCAGCAGCTCACACCCTGGCGGAAGGGAAAAACTGTTTTTT.

This sequence joins TRBV15 and TRBJ2-7, with 8 bases aligning to TRBD1. Germline CDR1 and CDR2: LNHNV and YYDKDF (reference sequence). V lost 1 base and J lost 6; bases outside the gene matches: 2. The length of the CDR3 is 13 residues. CDR3 residues: CATSRADRVEQYF. The CDR3 DNA follows: TGTGCCACCAGCAGAGCGGACAGGGTCGAGCAGTACTTC.